Included here is one T cell receptor (beta chain) sequence, with context. Its matching antigen is unknown. This record comes from a study of Ad26.COV2.S vaccination and SARS-CoV-2 variants. Study context: The vaccine Ad26.COV2.S was put into the muscle once, or twice with 56 days between. Findings of the study overall: Total responses of T cells may have been underestimated by the analyses of TCR breadth and depth. Non-spike TCR breadth did not differ much between vaccine and placebo recipients. Breadth, reportedly substantial, characterized the spike-specific CD8+ and CD4+ T cell responses after vaccination.

Profiled with immunoSEQ multiplex PCR; TCRdb holds only in-frame clones, not every one. This table has about 320,000 clones, around 84% appearing once. Per the germline V gene, CDR1 is KGHDR and CDR2 is SFDVKD. The CDR3 is made up of 13 amino acids. V lost 7 bases to trimming and J lost 2 bases, with 9 bases between them. Treatment defined: 15 to 20 received Ad26.COV2.S at low or high dose, single or two shots; 5 received placebo; per-sample allocation not given. Collection of samples fell on day 63 after the first vaccine or placebo injection. The V and J genes are TRBV24-1 and TRBJ2-3; D is perhaps TRBD1 (6 bases). This clonotype was obtained from a person between 18 and 65 years old who received the Ad26.COV2.S COVID-19 vaccine or a placebo. Sequences were derived from peripheral blood, sampled in a trial of Ad26.COV2.S vaccine versus placebo. Here the CDR3 reads CATRGAATDTQYF. CDR3 DNA sequence: TGTGCCACCAGGGGGGCAGCCACAGATACGCAGTATTTT.